Following are 29 T cell receptor beta chains from one sample sequenced in a study of CXCR3-negative and CXCR3-positive naive CD8 T cells (dated by TCRdb to the late 2010s). General conclusions and limits of the study: Compared with CXCR3-negative naive cells, CXCR3-positive naive cells had TRB CDR3s with higher hydrophobicity (lower Kidera factor 4), lower energy, and higher strength and volume indices.

These TCRs' antigens remain unknown. TCRdb records NextSeq 550 as the sequencer. The Human TCR Profiling Kit (MiLaboratory) was used to make UMI-labeled 5' RACE TRB cDNA libraries. Following reprocessing of the reads by TCRdb, the data hold one row per CDR3 protein sequence and no DNA is available. This sample's table contains over 95,000 distinct CDR3 sequences. Around 0.36% of the sample is held by the ten biggest clonotypes. Sequencing was done on a sample of naive CXCR3+ CD8+ T cells from blood. What the cell subset or site label conveys for this sample: CD45RO-CCR7+CD27+CD95- naive CD8+ T cells expressing CXCR3 (TNR3+). These TCRs come from a human donor in good health. Some clones in this sample may be carry-over from other donors' samples.

The chain couples TRBV20-1 to TRBJ1-1; TCRdb designates TRBD1, a call that cannot be tested without DNA. In germline, CDR1 is DFQATT, CDR2 SNEGSKA (reference sequence). The CDR3 spans 12 residues. The CDR3 here is CGADREDTEAFF.

This rearrangement joins TRBV14 to TRBJ2-1; no DNA is available, so the TRBD2 call from TCRdb remains unchecked. This CDR3 spans 14 amino acids. Per germline, CDR1 SGHDN and CDR2 FVKESK. The CDR3 here is CASSPATSYNEQFF.

The CDR3: CASSSLLILKCDQPQHF. This chain links TRBV12-3 or TRBV12-4 with TRBJ1-5. The length of the CDR3 is 17 residues.

The chain uses TRBV28 and TRBJ2-1; TCRdb indicates TRBD1, and absent DNA this call remains unverified. From germline, CDR1 is MDHEN and CDR2 SYDVKM. The CDR3 contains 14 residues. CDR3 region: CASKGGGSYNEQFF.

The V call is TRBV12-3 or TRBV12-4, the J call TRBJ2-3; TCRdb calls TRBD2, which cannot be checked without DNA. The length of the CDR3 is 15 residues. CDR3 amino acids: CASLLNSGRSDTQYF.

The chain has TRBV29-1 and TRBJ2-7; TCRdb reports TRBD1, a call that lacks DNA to check it against. There are 14 residues in the CDR3. Germline assignment: CDR1 SQVTM and CDR2 ANQGSEA. CDR3 protein: CSVEVSGQIYEQYF.

The rearrangement links TRBV29-1 to TRBJ2-5; the D call from TCRdb, TRBD1, cannot be confirmed without DNA. Germline lookup yields CDR1 SQVTM and CDR2 ANQGSEA. The CDR3 has 18 amino acids. CDR3 region: CSAEGGRDSIYTKETQYF.

This rearrangement joins TRBV5-1 to TRBJ2-2; TCRdb's assignment of TRBD2 cannot be checked, as there is no DNA. CDR3 length equals 14 residues. Germline CDR1 reads SGHRS; CDR2 reads YFSETQ. CDR3 loop: CASSLGDGSGELFF.

The J gene is TRBJ2-1, the V gene TRBV12-3 or TRBV12-4. The CDR3 is 14 amino acids. The CDR3 sequence is CASSLDGTYNEQFF.

This chain uses TRBV7-6 with TRBJ2-7; TCRdb's D gene call, TRBD2, goes unchecked for lack of DNA. The CDR3 length is 15 residues. CDR1 and CDR2 from the germline V gene are SGHVS and FNYEAQ. The CDR3 region is CASSLGDSSTYEQYF. The full variable domain, with the rest looked up from reference TRBV7-6 and TRBJ2-7, is GAGVSQSPRYKVTKRGQDVALRCDPISGHVSLYWYRQALGQGPEFLTYFNYEAQQDKSGLPNDRFSAERPEGSISTLTIQRTEQRDSAMYRCASSLGDSSTYEQYFGPGTRLTVT.

The CDR3 protein is CASSAGGMAEAFF. The V gene is TRBV25-1, the J gene TRBJ1-1; TCRdb lists TRBD1, though no DNA is available to test this call. The CDR3 spans 13 residues. Germline loops: CDR1 MGHDK, CDR2 SYGVNS.

The rearrangement links TRBV5-1 to TRBJ2-1; checking the TCRdb D call of TRBD1 is not possible without DNA. Germline CDR1 and CDR2: SGHRS and YFSETQ. CDR3 length: 14 amino acids. This chain's CDR3 is CASSLDWGVAEQFF.

This chain's CDR3 is CASKRAQAYTEAFF. This chain links TRBV28 with TRBJ1-1. Germline CDR1 is MDHEN and CDR2 is SYDVKM. There are 14 residues in the CDR3. Drawing the rest from reference TRBV28 and TRBJ1-1, the complete variable domain is DVKVTQSSRYLVKRTGEKVFLECVQDMDHENMFWYRQDPGLGLRLIYFSYDVKMKEKGDIPEGYSVSREKKERFSLILESASTNQTSMYLCASKRAQAYTEAFFGQGTRLTVV.

V and J are TRBV29-1 and TRBJ2-5. The CDR3 spans 14 residues. The germline V gene has CDR1 SQVTM and CDR2 ANQGSEA. CDR3 region: CSVGLPGYQETQYF.

The V and J genes are TRBV29-1 and TRBJ2-7; TCRdb outputs TRBD2, but without DNA this stays unchecked. Germline V gene lookup returns CDR1 SQVTM and CDR2 ANQGSEA. The CDR3 covers 13 residues. The CDR3: CSVLFGGEYEQYF.

The chain links TRBV28 to TRBJ2-7; the D gene TCRdb calls, TRBD2, cannot be checked with no DNA. The CDR3 spans 15 residues. The germline V gene has CDR1 MDHEN and CDR2 SYDVKM. CDR3 protein: CASSLRGPMSYEQYF.

The V and J genes are TRBV6-5 and TRBJ2-7. Germline values: CDR1 MNHEY, CDR2 SVGAGI. This CDR3 contains 15 residues. CDR3 protein: CASSYADKSSYEQYF.

This chain connects TRBV20-1 to TRBJ2-1; the TRBD2 assignment by TCRdb is unverifiable without DNA. Looked up from germline, CDR1 is DFQATT and CDR2 is SNEGSKA (reference sequence). This CDR3 has 16 amino acids. The CDR3 reads CSGTTSGGIPYNEQFF.

The chain carries TRBV28 and TRBJ2-2. Germline V gene sequence: CDR1 MDHEN, CDR2 SYDVKM. This CDR3 is 15 amino acids long. This chain's CDR3 is CASSLIRVNTGELFF.

CDR3 amino acids: CASSLELAGWNEQFF. V is TRBV5-1 and J is TRBJ2-1; TCRdb designates TRBD2, a call that cannot be tested without DNA. CDR1 SGHRS and CDR2 YFSETQ come from the germline V gene. The CDR3 is made up of 15 amino acids.

J is TRBJ2-1 and V is TRBV20-1; TCRdb's D call of TRBD2 is untestable without DNA. Germline assignment: CDR1 DFQATT and CDR2 SNEGSKA (reference sequence). This CDR3 region has 16 residues. CDR3 amino acids: CSAGPGTSGRFDEQFF.

CDR3: CASSIRVLAGGDEQFF. This sequence joins TRBV19 and TRBJ2-1; the TRBD2 assignment by TCRdb is unverifiable without DNA. Germline lookup yields CDR1 LNHDA and CDR2 SQIVND (reference sequence). CDR3 length: 16 amino acids.

The rearrangement links TRBV7-2 to TRBJ2-1. The CDR3 loop spans 15 amino acids. Germline-derived CDR1 and CDR2 are SGHTA and FQGNSA. CDR3 loop: CASSFLGGPYNEQFF.

The chain has TRBV12-3 or TRBV12-4 and TRBJ2-1; no DNA is available, so the TRBD2 call from TCRdb remains unchecked. The CDR3 spans 15 residues. CDR3 amino acids: CASSLGRLAENEQFF.

This chain links TRBV4-2 with TRBJ2-3. The CDR3 totals 15 residues. Germline V gives CDR1 LGHNA, CDR2 YNFKEQ. The CDR3 is CASSQYYEATDTQYF.

This chain joins TRBV29-1 and TRBJ1-5; the TRBD1 assignment by TCRdb is unverifiable without DNA. This CDR3 is built from 11 residues. Germline V gene sequence: CDR1 SQVTM, CDR2 ANQGSEA. The chain's CDR3 is CSVEVEGTATF.

The chain links TRBV19 to TRBJ2-2; lacking DNA, the TRBD1 call made by TCRdb goes unchecked. Germline V gene lookup returns CDR1 LNHDA and CDR2 SQIVND (reference sequence). The CDR3 totals 15 residues. The CDR3 loop is CASSTGQRGTGELFF. The full variable domain, in which reference TRBV19 and TRBJ2-2 provide the parts outside the CDR3, is DGGITQSPKYLFRKEGQNVTLSCEQNLNHDAMYWYRQDPGQGLRLIYYSQIVNDFQKGDIAEGYSVSREKKESFPLTVTSAQKNPTAFYLCASSTGQRGTGELFFGEGSRLTVL.

This chain's CDR3 is CASSRRTGVESEAFF. The chain uses TRBV7-9 and TRBJ1-1; the TCRdb call, TRBD1, lacks DNA for checking. Germline assignment: CDR1 SEHNR and CDR2 FQNEAQ (reference sequence). This CDR3 has 15 residues.

The chain couples TRBV6-2 or TRBV6-3 to TRBJ2-1; no DNA is available, so the TRBD1 call from TCRdb remains unchecked. The CDR3 loop spans 16 amino acids. CDR1 MNHEY and CDR2 SVGEGT come from the germline V gene. The CDR3 protein is CASSYSLRDRGHEQFF.